The entry that follows covers one T cell receptor (beta chain) sequence. Its cognate antigen is unknown. The junction had 9 bases not matched to a gene; V was cut back by 5 bases and J by 4 bases. CDR1 and CDR2 from the germline V gene are MGHRA and YSYEKL. This CDR3 has 16 amino acids. The data were obtained in a study of T cell responses to AZD1222 COVID-19 vaccine. Broader study findings: With dominance at 160-218 and 743-854, vaccine-associated CD4 TCRs spanned spike. In a largely white British group with more females than males, clonal diversity was possibly underestimated.

Method: immunoSEQ multiplex PCR; TCRdb's copy keeps in-frame clones and lacks some. The sample holds about 140,000 clones, over 75% seen once. The material was peripheral blood, obtained on day 0 of AZD1222 vaccination. The rearrangement joins TRBV4-1 to TRBJ2-2; TRBD2 aligns across 8 bases. The sequence was collected from an adult in good health. This chain's CDR3 is CASSSRSGGGTGELFF. DNA of the CDR3: TGCGCCAGCAGCTCCCGGTCGGGGGGGGGCACCGGGGAGCTGTTTTTT.